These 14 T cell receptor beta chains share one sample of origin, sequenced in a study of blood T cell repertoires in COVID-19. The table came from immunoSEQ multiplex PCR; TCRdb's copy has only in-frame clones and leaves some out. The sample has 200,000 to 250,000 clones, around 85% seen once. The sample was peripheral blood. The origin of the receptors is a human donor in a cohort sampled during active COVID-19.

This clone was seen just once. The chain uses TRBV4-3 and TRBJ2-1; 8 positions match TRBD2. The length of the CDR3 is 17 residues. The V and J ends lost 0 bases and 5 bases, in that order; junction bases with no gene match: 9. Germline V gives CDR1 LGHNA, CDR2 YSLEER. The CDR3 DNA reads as TGCGCCAGCAGCCAAGATCGGGGGGGAGGGCCCCACAATGAGCAGTTCTTC. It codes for CASSQDRGGGPHNEQFF.

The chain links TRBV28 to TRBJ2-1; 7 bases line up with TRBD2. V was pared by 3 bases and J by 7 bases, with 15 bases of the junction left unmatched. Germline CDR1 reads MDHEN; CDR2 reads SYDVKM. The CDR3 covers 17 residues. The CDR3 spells CASSFDPSGPFWNEQFF. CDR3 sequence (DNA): TGTGCCAGCAGTTTCGATCCTAGCGGTCCTTTCTGGAATGAGCAGTTCTTC.

The CDR3 sequence: CAWSAIRNTIYF. DNA of the CDR3: TGTGCCTGGAGTGCCATCCGAAACACCATATATTTT. The chain carries TRBV30 and TRBJ1-3; D unresolved. Between the trimmed V and J ends, which lost 1 base and 5 bases, there was a span of 6 bases. The germline CDR1 and CDR2 sequences are GTSNPN and SVGIG (reference sequence). This CDR3 region has 12 residues. The variable domain in full, completed from reference TRBV30 and TRBJ1-3, reads SQTIHQWPATLVQPVGSPLSLECTVEGTSNPNLYWYRQAAGRGLQLLFYSVGIGQISSEVPQNLSASRPQDRQFILSSKKLLLSDSGFYLCAWSAIRNTIYFGEGSWLTVV.

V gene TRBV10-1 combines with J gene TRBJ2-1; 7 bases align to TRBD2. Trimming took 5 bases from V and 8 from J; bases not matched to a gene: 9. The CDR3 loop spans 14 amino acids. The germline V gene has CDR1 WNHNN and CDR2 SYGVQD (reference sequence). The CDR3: CASSSLASADEQFF. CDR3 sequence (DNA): TGCGCCAGCAGTTCACTAGCGTCCGCGGATGAGCAGTTCTTC.

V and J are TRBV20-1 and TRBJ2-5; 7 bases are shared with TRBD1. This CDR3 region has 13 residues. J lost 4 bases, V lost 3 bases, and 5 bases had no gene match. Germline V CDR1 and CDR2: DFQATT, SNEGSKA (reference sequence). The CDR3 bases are TGCAGTGCTAGTAGGGCAGGGGGAGAGACCCAGTACTTC. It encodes CSASRAGGETQYF.

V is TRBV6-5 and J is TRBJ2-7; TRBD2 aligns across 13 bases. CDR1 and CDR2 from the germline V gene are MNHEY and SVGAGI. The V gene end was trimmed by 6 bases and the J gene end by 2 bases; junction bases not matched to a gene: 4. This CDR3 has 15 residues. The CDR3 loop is CASRRGLAGTYEQYF. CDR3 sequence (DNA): TGTGCCAGCAGGAGGGGACTAGCGGGAACCTACGAGCAGTACTTC.

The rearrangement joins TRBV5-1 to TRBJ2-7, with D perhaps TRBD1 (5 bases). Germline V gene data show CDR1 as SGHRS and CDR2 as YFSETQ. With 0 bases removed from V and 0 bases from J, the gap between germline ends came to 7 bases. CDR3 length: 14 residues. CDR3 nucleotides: TGCGCCAGCAGCTTGGGACAGAGCTCCTACGAGCAGTACTTC. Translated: CASSLGQSSYEQYF.

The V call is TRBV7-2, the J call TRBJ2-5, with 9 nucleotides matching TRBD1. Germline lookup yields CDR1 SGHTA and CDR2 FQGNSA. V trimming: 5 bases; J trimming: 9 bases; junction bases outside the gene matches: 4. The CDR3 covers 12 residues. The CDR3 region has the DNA TGTGCCAGCAGCGGGACAGGGTGGTCCCAGTACTTC. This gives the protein CASSGTGWSQYF.

For the CDR3, the DNA is TGTGCCACCAGTCCCGGACAGGGTGGGAACACCATATATTTT. This sequence encodes CATSPGQGGNTIYF. V is TRBV24-1 and J is TRBJ1-3, with 8 bases that match TRBD1. V dropped 6 bases and J dropped 7; count of bases not matched to a gene: 7. This CDR3 spans 14 amino acids. Per germline, CDR1 KGHDR and CDR2 SFDVKD.

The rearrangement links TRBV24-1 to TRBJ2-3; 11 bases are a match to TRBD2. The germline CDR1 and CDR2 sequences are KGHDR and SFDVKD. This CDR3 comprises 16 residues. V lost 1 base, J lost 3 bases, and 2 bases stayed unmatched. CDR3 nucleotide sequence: TGTGCCACCAGTGATTTCACTAGCGGGAGAACAGATACGCAGTATTTT. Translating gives CATSDFTSGRTDTQYF.

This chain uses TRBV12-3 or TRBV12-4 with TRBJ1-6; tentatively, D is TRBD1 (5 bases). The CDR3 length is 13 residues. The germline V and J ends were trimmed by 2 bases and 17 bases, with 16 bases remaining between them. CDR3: CASSLSGTGGVHF. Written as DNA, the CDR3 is TGTGCCAGCAGTTTATCGGGCACAGGAGGGGTCCACTTT.

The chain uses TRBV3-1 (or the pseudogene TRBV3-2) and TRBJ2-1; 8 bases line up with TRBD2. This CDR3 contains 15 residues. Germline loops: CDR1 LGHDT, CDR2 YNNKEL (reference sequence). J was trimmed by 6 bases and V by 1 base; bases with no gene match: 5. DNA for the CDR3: TGTGCCAGCAGCCAAGCGGGAGGGCGTTTCAATGAGCAGTTCTTC. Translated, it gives CASSQAGGRFNEQFF.

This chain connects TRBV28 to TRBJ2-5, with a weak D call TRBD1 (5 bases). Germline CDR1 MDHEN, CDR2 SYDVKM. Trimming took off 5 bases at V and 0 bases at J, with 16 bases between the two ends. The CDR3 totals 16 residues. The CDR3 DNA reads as TGTGCCAGCAGTCCCCTCAGACAGTCTAACCAAGAGACCCAGTACTTC. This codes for CASSPLRQSNQETQYF.

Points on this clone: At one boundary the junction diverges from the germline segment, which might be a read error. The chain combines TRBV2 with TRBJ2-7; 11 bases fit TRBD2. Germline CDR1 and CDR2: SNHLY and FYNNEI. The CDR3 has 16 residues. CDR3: CASREGLAGLAYEQYF. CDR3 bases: TGTGCCAGCAGGGAAGGACTAGCGGGCCTAGCCTACGAGCAGTACTTC.